This is a list of T cell receptor beta chains from one sample in a study of T cell responses to AZD1222 COVID-19 vaccine. TCRdb's copy holds only in-frame clones and misses some; the assay was immunoSEQ multiplex PCR. The repertoire holds about 120,000 clones, with 70% to 90% as singletons. The sequenced sample was peripheral blood, obtained on day 0 of AZD1222 vaccination. The source is an adult in good health. Each CDR3 is given with its conserved first and last residue. A D gene is named only where the DNA matches it firmly. Expanded clones get a size class; other rows say once, few or many, or leave the size out.

J gene: TRBJ2-5; clone size: -; D gene: TRBD2; V gene: TRBV30; CDR3 DNA: TGTGCCTGGGCGCTCTGGCGGGAGTCACAAGAGACCCAGTACTTC; CDR3 protein: CAWALWRESQETQYF
J gene: TRBJ2-5; clone size: -; D gene: TRBD2; V gene: TRBV5-8; CDR3 DNA: TGTGCCAGCAGCTCTGGACTAGCGGGATCCCAAGAGACCCAGTACTTC; CDR3 protein: CASSSGLAGSQETQYF
J gene: TRBJ1-2; clone size: -; D gene: -; V gene: TRBV19; CDR3 DNA: TGTGCCAGTAGTATTATCCCAACAGGGCACTATGGCTACACCTTC; CDR3 protein: CASSIIPTGHYGYTF
J gene: TRBJ1-5; clone size: -; D gene: -; V gene: TRBV28; CDR3 DNA: TGTGCCAGCAGTGTGGGTCATCAGCCCCAGCATTTT; CDR3 protein: CASSVGHQPQHF
J gene: TRBJ2-1; clone size: -; D gene: TRBD2; V gene: TRBV7-8; CDR3 DNA: TGTGCCAGCAGCCGAACACTGACTAGCGGGAGACCCGGGGATGAGCAGTTCTTC; CDR3 protein: CASSRTLTSGRPGDEQFF
J gene: TRBJ2-3; clone size: once; D gene: -; V gene: TRBV7-9; CDR3 DNA: TGTGCCAGCAGCCCTACCCGAACAGATACGCAGTATTTT; CDR3 protein: CASSPTRTDTQYF
J gene: TRBJ2-7; clone size: -; D gene: TRBD1; V gene: TRBV11-1; CDR3 DNA: TGTGCCAGCAGCTTCGGGACAGGGGACTACGAGCAGTACTTC; CDR3 protein: CASSFGTGDYEQYF
J gene: TRBJ2-7; clone size: -; D gene: -; V gene: TRBV24-1; CDR3 DNA: TGTGCCACCGGTCCGGGGGAGACCTCCTACGAGCAGTACTTC; CDR3 protein: CATGPGETSYEQYF
J gene: TRBJ2-3; clone size: -; D gene: -; V gene: TRBV6-2/TRBV6-3; CDR3 DNA: TGTGCCAGCAGTTACCCGCCGGACTCCACAGATACGCAGTATTTT; CDR3 protein: CASSYPPDSTDTQYF
J gene: TRBJ2-3; clone size: -; D gene: TRBD2; V gene: TRBV7-9; CDR3 DNA: TGTGCCAGCAGCCCCGAGGGACTAGCGGTAGGGACAGATACGCAGTATTTT; CDR3 protein: CASSPEGLAVGTDTQYF
J gene: TRBJ2-2; clone size: -; D gene: -; V gene: TRBV18; CDR3 DNA: TGTGCCAGCTCACCACCGAAGGGGATCGGCGGGGAGCTGTTTTTT; CDR3 protein: CASSPPKGIGGELFF
J gene: TRBJ2-3; clone size: -; D gene: -; V gene: TRBV20-1; CDR3 DNA: TGCAGTGGAGAGGATTATACGCAGTATTTT; CDR3 protein: CSGEDYTQYF
J gene: TRBJ1-1; clone size: once; D gene: TRBD1; V gene: TRBV27; CDR3 DNA: TGTGCCAGCAGTCCGACAGGGGGGCGCACTGAAGCTTTCTTT; CDR3 protein: CASSPTGGRTEAFF
J gene: TRBJ1-1; clone size: -; D gene: -; V gene: TRBV9; CDR3 DNA: TGTGCCAGCAGCGCCGGGGATATGAACACTGAAGCTTTCTTT; CDR3 protein: CASSAGDMNTEAFF
J gene: TRBJ1-5; clone size: many; D gene: -; V gene: TRBV6-5; CDR3 DNA: TGTGCCAGCAGAGACGGGGTCAGTCAGCCCCAGCATTTT; CDR3 protein: CASRDGVSQPQHF
J gene: TRBJ1-2; clone size: -; D gene: -; V gene: TRBV2; CDR3 DNA: TGTGCCAGCAGTGCCCGAAAAGATGGCTACACCTTC; CDR3 protein: CASSARKDGYTF
J gene: TRBJ2-3; clone size: once; D gene: TRBD2; V gene: TRBV12-5; CDR3 DNA: TGTGCTAGTGGTTTGCCCCGGGCGGGGGGTTGGGATACGCAGTATTTT; CDR3 protein: CASGLPRAGGWDTQYF
J gene: TRBJ1-1; clone size: once; D gene: -; V gene: TRBV15; CDR3 DNA: TGTGCCACCAGCAGACCGAACCAGGGGTCTGAAGCTTTCTTT; CDR3 protein: CATSRPNQGSEAFF
J gene: TRBJ2-7; clone size: few; D gene: TRBD2; V gene: TRBV27; CDR3 DNA: TGTGCCAGCAGTTTAGCGGGAGACTACGAGCAGTACTTC; CDR3 protein: CASSLAGDYEQYF
J gene: TRBJ1-1; clone size: -; D gene: TRBD1; V gene: TRBV5-1; CDR3 DNA: TGCGCCAGCAGCTTTAGACAGGGGACCGACACTGAAGCTTTCTTT; CDR3 protein: CASSFRQGTDTEAFF
J gene: TRBJ2-5; clone size: -; D gene: -; V gene: TRBV2; CDR3 DNA: TGTGCCAGCAGTGAAGGTTGGCAGCGGAGGTACTTC; CDR3 protein: CASSEGWQRRYF
J gene: TRBJ2-1; clone size: -; D gene: -; V gene: TRBV15; CDR3 DNA: TGTGCCACCAGCAGAGTCCAGACTCGGGGCAATGAGCAGTTCTTC; CDR3 protein: CATSRVQTRGNEQFF
J gene: TRBJ2-2; clone size: once; D gene: -; V gene: TRBV24-1; CDR3 DNA: TGTGCCACCAGTGACCCGAACACCGGGGAGCTGTTTTTT; CDR3 protein: CATSDPNTGELFF
J gene: TRBJ2-3; clone size: -; D gene: TRBD2; V gene: TRBV7-2; CDR3 DNA: TGTGCCAGCAGCGACCCCCTGTCAGCGGGAGGGCGCACAGATACGCAGTATTTT; CDR3 protein: CASSDPLSAGGRTDTQYF
J gene: TRBJ2-7; clone size: -; D gene: TRBD2; V gene: TRBV4-1; CDR3 DNA: TGCGCCAGCAGCCCCCCTGGACTAGCGGGAGGGAGCTCCTACGAGCAGTACTTC; CDR3 protein: CASSPPGLAGGSSYEQYF
J gene: TRBJ2-7; clone size: few; D gene: -; V gene: TRBV5-1; CDR3 DNA: TGCGCCAGCAGCTTTGGCAGGCCTTTCTCCTACGAGCAGTACTTC; CDR3 protein: CASSFGRPFSYEQYF
J gene: TRBJ1-1; clone size: -; D gene: -; V gene: TRBV12-3/TRBV12-4; CDR3 DNA: TGTGCCAGCACCATGCCGGGGAATGCAGCTTTCTTT; CDR3 protein: CASTMPGNAAFF
J gene: TRBJ1-3; clone size: -; D gene: -; V gene: TRBV11-2; CDR3 DNA: TGTGCCAGCAGCCACAGTCGAGCCTCTGGAAACACCATATATTTT; CDR3 protein: CASSHSRASGNTIYF
J gene: TRBJ2-7; clone size: -; D gene: -; V gene: TRBV4-3; CDR3 DNA: TGCGCCAGCAGCCCAAAGGGGTCCACCTACGAGCAGTACTTC; CDR3 protein: CASSPKGSTYEQYF
J gene: TRBJ2-7; clone size: once; D gene: TRBD1; V gene: TRBV18; CDR3 DNA: TGTGCCAGCTCGTACCGGGACAGGGGCTCCTACGAGCAGTACTTC; CDR3 protein: CASSYRDRGSYEQYF
J gene: TRBJ1-2; clone size: -; D gene: -; V gene: TRBV12-1; CDR3 DNA: TGTGCCAGCAGCCCGCATTGTCGGACAGACTATGGCTACACCTTC; CDR3 protein: CASSPHCRTDYGYTF
J gene: TRBJ1-2; clone size: -; D gene: -; V gene: TRBV11-3; CDR3 DNA: TGTGCCAGCAGGGGTCGGGAAGACTATGGCTACACCTTC; CDR3 protein: CASRGREDYGYTF
J gene: TRBJ1-2; clone size: -; D gene: -; V gene: TRBV28; CDR3 DNA: TGTGCCAGCAGGGGGCCGTTTGGCTACACCTTC; CDR3 protein: CASRGPFGYTF
J gene: TRBJ2-3; clone size: -; D gene: -; V gene: TRBV5-4; CDR3 DNA: TGTGCCAGCAGCCCCGCCGTAAAGGGGGCAGATACGCAGTATTTT; CDR3 protein: CASSPAVKGADTQYF
J gene: TRBJ1-3; clone size: -; D gene: -; V gene: TRBV30; CDR3 DNA: TGTGCCTGGCGCCCAGTAGGGTACGGAAACACCATATATTTT; CDR3 protein: CAWRPVGYGNTIYF
J gene: TRBJ1-1; clone size: once; D gene: TRBD1; V gene: TRBV4-1; CDR3 DNA: TGCGCCAGCAGCCAAGGACAGGGGGCAAGGGACACTGAAGCTTTCTTT; CDR3 protein: CASSQGQGARDTEAFF
J gene: TRBJ1-2; clone size: -; D gene: -; V gene: TRBV2; CDR3 DNA: TGTGCCAGCACTCAGGCCTGGGGCTCTGGCTACACCTTC; CDR3 protein: CASTQAWGSGYTF
J gene: TRBJ1-1; clone size: -; D gene: -; V gene: TRBV4-1; CDR3 DNA: TGCGCCAGCAGCGGGTGGGGGGACACTGAAGCTTTCTTT; CDR3 protein: CASSGWGDTEAFF
J gene: TRBJ2-7; clone size: -; D gene: -; V gene: TRBV4-1; CDR3 DNA: TGCGCCAGCAGCCAAGTTACGCGGGGAGACGAGCAGTACTTC; CDR3 protein: CASSQVTRGDEQYF
J gene: TRBJ1-1; clone size: -; D gene: TRBD1; V gene: TRBV5-1; CDR3 DNA: TGCGCCAGCAGCACCCCAACCCGGGACAGGGGGAACACTGAAGCTTTCTTT; CDR3 protein: CASSTPTRDRGNTEAFF
J gene: TRBJ1-2; clone size: once; D gene: TRBD1; V gene: TRBV19; CDR3 DNA: TGTGCCAGTAGCGGGACAGGGGGCTTTGGAAACTATGGCTACACCTTC; CDR3 protein: CASSGTGGFGNYGYTF
J gene: TRBJ2-7; clone size: few; D gene: TRBD2; V gene: TRBV7-2; CDR3 DNA: TGTGCCAGCAGCCCCTCCGGGACTAGCTACGAGCAGTACTTC; CDR3 protein: CASSPSGTSYEQYF
J gene: TRBJ2-7; clone size: -; D gene: -; V gene: TRBV7-2; CDR3 DNA: TGTGCCAGCAGCCCACCCAGGGTAAGCTCCTACGAGCAGTACTTC; CDR3 protein: CASSPPRVSSYEQYF
J gene: TRBJ1-4; clone size: -; D gene: TRBD1; V gene: TRBV28; CDR3 DNA: TGTGCCAGCAGTTTATTTACAGGGGCAACTAATGAAAAACTGTTTTTT; CDR3 protein: CASSLFTGATNEKLFF
J gene: TRBJ1-5; clone size: -; D gene: TRBD1; V gene: TRBV3-1/TRBV3-2; CDR3 DNA: TGTGCCAGCAGCCAAGATCCCACAGGGGGTCAGCCCCAGCATTTT; CDR3 protein: CASSQDPTGGQPQHF
J gene: TRBJ1-1; clone size: -; D gene: -; V gene: TRBV9; CDR3 DNA: TGTGCCAGCAGCGTAGATAAAAGGGGCAGAAACACTGAAGCTTTCTTT; CDR3 protein: CASSVDKRGRNTEAFF
J gene: TRBJ2-7; clone size: -; D gene: -; V gene: TRBV5-1; CDR3 DNA: TGCGCCAGCAGCTCTGGTTACGAGCAGTACTTC; CDR3 protein: CASSSGYEQYF
J gene: TRBJ2-2; clone size: -; D gene: TRBD1; V gene: TRBV15; CDR3 DNA: TGTGCCACCAGGGCTGAAACAGGGGCAGAGGCCGGGGAGCTGTTTTTT; CDR3 protein: CATRAETGAEAGELFF
J gene: TRBJ2-2; clone size: -; D gene: TRBD1; V gene: TRBV18; CDR3 DNA: TGTGCCAGCTCACCGGGACAGGGAAACACCGGGGAGCTGTTTTTT; CDR3 protein: CASSPGQGNTGELFF
J gene: TRBJ1-1; clone size: -; D gene: TRBD1; V gene: TRBV19; CDR3 DNA: TGTGCCAGTAGTATGGTACAGGGGGCGGGAGCTTTCTTT; CDR3 protein: CASSMVQGAGAFF